These 31 T cell receptor beta chains came from one sample sequenced in a study of OX40 agonist ivuxolimab in advanced cancers. Produced via immunoSEQ multiplex PCR; TCRdb's table is partial and in-frame only. The table shows around 39,000 clones, with 70% to 85% occurring only once. The input for sequencing was CD4+ or CD8+ T cells sorted from blood, taken in a trial of the OX40 agonist ivuxolimab. The receptors come from an adult with an advanced solid tumor such as melanoma, head and neck, liver or kidney cancer.

This sequence joins TRBV11-2 and TRBJ2-2; 8 positions match TRBD2. The CDR3 spans 17 residues. V shed 5 bases, J shed 2 bases, and the junction held 10 bases outside the gene matches. CDR1 SGHAT and CDR2 FQNNGV come from the germline V gene. CDR3 region: CASSPSAGGLNTGELFF. CDR3 in DNA: TGTGCCAGCAGCCCCTCGGCGGGGGGTCTCAACACCGGGGAGCTGTTTTTT.

This clone was seen only a few times. The chain uses TRBV10-1 and TRBJ2-6, with D unresolved. Germline V gives CDR1 WNHNN, CDR2 SYGVQD (reference sequence). Trimming cost V 3 bases and J 2 bases, with 8 bases left between them. CDR3 size: 15 residues. The CDR3 DNA sequence: TGCGCCAGCAGTGATTCGAAGGCTGGGGCCAACGTCCTGACTTTC. Its protein product is CASSDSKAGANVLTF.

J is TRBJ1-1 and V is TRBV7-9; TRBD1 is a possible D gene (6 bases). V was pared by 0 bases and J by 7 bases, with 15 bases between. The CDR3 runs to 15 residues. CDR1 is SEHNR, CDR2 FQNEAQ, per germline (reference sequence). The CDR3 region is CASSLARGGADEAFF. In nucleotides, the CDR3 is TGTGCCAGCAGCTTAGCTAGAGGGGGGGCAGATGAAGCTTTCTTT. The full variable domain, in which reference TRBV7-9 and TRBJ1-1 provide the parts outside the CDR3, is DTGVSQNPRHKITKRGQNVTFRCDPISEHNRLYWYRQTLGQGPEFLTYFQNEAQLEKSRLLSDRFSAERPKGSFSTLEIQRTEQGDSAMYLCASSLARGGADEAFFGQGTRLTVV.

The chain links TRBV7-9 to TRBJ1-6; perhaps TRBD1 as D (6 bases). Germline V gene data show CDR1 as SEHNR and CDR2 as FQNEAQ (reference sequence). The CDR3 extends over 15 amino acids. V was shortened by 0 bases and J by 11 bases, with 14 bases between the two germline ends. Written as DNA, the CDR3 is TGTGCCAGCAGCTTAGCAGGGGGAAGCGGGCCACCCCTCCACTTT. It yields the protein CASSLAGGSGPPLHF.

V gene TRBV28 combines with J gene TRBJ1-2; D is undetermined. The V and J ends lost 1 base and 5 bases respectively, with 2 bases between them. The germline V gene has CDR1 MDHEN and CDR2 SYDVKM. The CDR3 length is 11 residues. DNA for the CDR3: TGTGCCAGCAGTTTATCATATGGCTACACCTTC. This translates into CASSLSYGYTF.

The rearrangement joins TRBV27 to TRBJ2-1; D not resolved. The CDR3 is made up of 12 amino acids. CDR1 and CDR2 (germline): MNHEY, SMNVEV (reference sequence). Trimming left V 6 bases short and J 2 bases short, with 5 bases between. Here the CDR3 reads CASSQTYNEQFF. For the CDR3, the DNA is TGTGCCAGCAGCCAGACCTACAATGAGCAGTTCTTC.

J is TRBJ1-1 and V is TRBV7-8; 9 bases are a match to TRBD1. Germline loops: CDR1 SGHVS, CDR2 FQNEAQ. The CDR3 runs 15 residues. J was trimmed by 6 bases and V by 5 bases; bases with no gene match: 10. This CDR3 is CASSPGTGKSAEAFF. The CDR3 DNA reads as TGTGCCAGCAGCCCCGGGACAGGGAAGAGCGCTGAAGCTTTCTTT.

The chain carries TRBV7-9 and TRBJ1-1; no definite D call. Trimming shortened V by 5 bases and J by 1 base, and 11 bases separated the two germline ends. Germline loops: CDR1 SEHNR, CDR2 FQNEAQ (reference sequence). The CDR3 sequence is 14 residues long. CDR3 DNA sequence: TGTGCCAGCAGCCTTATTACTGGGAACACTGAAGCTTTCTTT. This codes for CASSLITGNTEAFF. The full variable domain, its missing parts supplied by reference TRBV7-9 and TRBJ1-1, is DTGVSQNPRHKITKRGQNVTFRCDPISEHNRLYWYRQTLGQGPEFLTYFQNEAQLEKSRLLSDRFSAERPKGSFSTLEIQRTEQGDSAMYLCASSLITGNTEAFFGQGTRLTVV.

The chain combines TRBV6-5 with TRBJ2-3; D perhaps matches TRBD2 (6 bases). Germline V gene lookup returns CDR1 MNHEY and CDR2 SVGAGI. Deletions cut 7 bases from V and 6 bases from J, with 17 bases between. The CDR3 has 14 residues. Written as DNA, the CDR3 is TGTGCCAGCATCGGGCAGGAAGGGAGGGATACGCAGTATTTT. Its translation: CASIGQEGRDTQYF.

This chain connects TRBV4-1 to TRBJ2-1; TRBD1 aligns across 7 bases. This CDR3 spans 17 amino acids. Germline lookup yields CDR1 MGHRA and CDR2 YSYEKL. V gave up 0 bases and J gave up 5 bases; unmatched junction bases: 10. DNA of the CDR3: TGCGCCAGCAGCCAAGATTTGAGGGGGCGAGGGGACAATGAGCAGTTCTTC. Its translation is CASSQDLRGRGDNEQFF.

The rearrangement uses TRBV4-2 and TRBJ1-3; D unresolved. CDR1 is LGHNA and CDR2 is YNFKEQ in the germline V gene. The CDR3 loop spans 16 amino acids. With 1 base removed from V and 0 bases from J, the gap between germline ends came to 10 bases. The CDR3 DNA is TGTGCCAGCAGCCAAGCAGGAGATCGCTCTGGAAACACCATATATTTT. The encoded protein is CASSQAGDRSGNTIYF.

The chain is built from TRBV5-4 and TRBJ2-3; 10 nucleotides line up with TRBD2. Trimming at V came to 1 base and at J to 6 bases, leaving 8 bases not matched to a gene. Per germline, CDR1 SGHNT and CDR2 YYREEE (reference sequence). The length of the CDR3 is 16 residues. The CDR3: CASSLSVASGGDTQYF. In DNA, the CDR3 is TGTGCCAGCAGCTTGTCCGTCGCTAGCGGGGGCGATACGCAGTATTTT.

J is TRBJ2-5 and V is TRBV29-1; TRBD2 might be the D (5 bases). Germline CDR1 is SQVTM and CDR2 is ANQGSEA. The CDR3 is 15 residues long. V was pared by 0 bases and J by 7 bases, with 18 bases between. CDR3 nucleotides: TGCAGCGTTGAAGATCGACTCGGGATTGAACTGACCCAGTACTTC. As protein: CSVEDRLGIELTQYF.

The chain carries TRBV5-1 and TRBJ1-2; 8 bases are shared with TRBD1. CDR1 is SGHRS and CDR2 is YFSETQ in the germline V gene. V lost 0 bases and J lost 2; bases outside the gene matches: 15. The CDR3 runs to 19 residues. The CDR3 region has the DNA TGCGCCAGCAGCTTGGCCGATTCGACAGGGGTACGAATAAACTATGGCTACACCTTC. Amino acids: CASSLADSTGVRINYGYTF.

The chain couples TRBV2 to TRBJ1-1; D gene uncertain. This CDR3 is 13 amino acids long. CDR1 is SNHLY, CDR2 FYNNEI, per germline. V was pared by 0 bases and J by 1 base, with 3 bases between. The CDR3, as DNA: TGTGCCAGCAGTGAAGCCGAGAACACTGAAGCTTTCTTT. It codes for CASSEAENTEAFF.

This sequence joins TRBV30 and TRBJ2-7; 10 bases are shared with TRBD1. Trimming at V came to 2 bases and at J to 3 bases, leaving 4 bases not matched to a gene. CDR3 length equals 14 residues. Germline-derived CDR1 and CDR2 are GTSNPN and SVGIG (reference sequence). CDR3 loop: CAWSSGTGDYEQYF. CDR3 nucleotides: TGTGCCTGGAGTTCCGGGACAGGGGACTACGAGCAGTACTTC.

This chain uses TRBV2 with TRBJ2-4; 8 nucleotides line up with TRBD1. The germline gives CDR1 SNHLY, CDR2 FYNNEI. The CDR3 has 14 amino acids. J was trimmed by 3 bases and V by 6 bases; bases with no gene match: 4. Here the CDR3 reads CASRPQGGKNIQYF. CDR3 sequence (DNA): TGTGCCAGCAGACCACAGGGGGGCAAAAACATTCAGTACTTC.

This rearrangement joins TRBV5-5 to TRBJ2-7; no firm D call. Germline CDR1 SGHKS, CDR2 YYEKEE (reference sequence). V was cut by 4 bases and J by 6 bases, with 8 bases left in between. This CDR3 is built from 11 residues. CDR3 amino acids: CASSLTSEQYF. The CDR3 coding sequence is TGTGCCAGCAGCCTGACGAGCGAGCAGTACTTC.

V and J are TRBV11-3 and TRBJ1-5; the D is unclear. This CDR3 has 13 amino acids. Trimming shortened V by 0 bases and J by 7 bases, and 7 bases separated the two germline ends. Germline V gene data show CDR1 as SGHNT and CDR2 as YENEEA. CDR3 amino acids: CASSLEYGQPQHF. CDR3 coding DNA: TGTGCCAGCAGCTTAGAGTACGGACAGCCCCAGCATTTT.

The gene calls are TRBV4-1 and TRBJ1-1; D call uncertain. There are 11 residues in the CDR3. CDR1 MGHRA and CDR2 YSYEKL come from the germline V gene. V was cut by 0 bases and J by 12 bases, with 8 bases left in between. DNA of the CDR3: TGCGCCAGCAGCCAAGATAATTGGACTTTCTTT. Residues: CASSQDNWTFF.

The chain recombines TRBV2 with TRBJ1-1; D is unresolved. The CDR3 length is 14 residues. Germline V CDR1 and CDR2: SNHLY, FYNNEI. The ends were cut back, 6 bases at V and 4 bases at J, with 15 bases in the middle. CDR3 loop: CASRGGPAGTEAFF. CDR3 nucleotide sequence: TGTGCCAGCAGGGGAGGACCGGCAGGCACTGAAGCTTTCTTT.

This chain links TRBV7-2 with TRBJ1-1, with D possibly being TRBD1 (5 bases). V shed 6 bases and J shed 0 bases, with 17 bases lying between them. The CDR3 extends over 16 amino acids. Germline-derived CDR1 and CDR2 are SGHTA and FQGNSA. Here the CDR3 reads CASRQVAGRMNTEAFF. CDR3 DNA: TGTGCCAGCAGACAAGTGGCAGGGAGAATGAACACTGAAGCTTTCTTT.

The genes are TRBV7-3 and TRBJ1-3, with D unclear. The CDR3 length is 13 residues. The ends were cut back, 2 bases at V and 7 bases at J, with 9 bases in the middle. CDR1 and CDR2 from the germline V gene are SGHTA and FQGTGA. For the CDR3, the DNA is TGTGCCAGCAGCTTAGCGGGGAGGAACACCATATATTTT. The encoded protein is CASSLAGRNTIYF.

The chain employs TRBV5-4 and TRBJ2-2; D is unresolved. Per germline, CDR1 SGHNT and CDR2 YYREEE (reference sequence). This CDR3 is built from 16 residues. Trimming took 0 bases from V and 0 from J, leaving 9 bases between them. In DNA form, the CDR3 reads TGTGCCAGCAGCTTGGATCCAGGACCGAACACCGGGGAGCTGTTTTTT. This encodes CASSLDPGPNTGELFF.

The V call is TRBV9, the J call TRBJ2-5; 11 bases fit TRBD2. CDR1 SGDLS and CDR2 YYNGEE come from the germline V gene. The CDR3 loop spans 17 amino acids. The V segment lost 4 bases and the J segment 3 bases; nucleotides outside the gene matches: 11. The CDR3 is CASSPRLAGLNKETQYF. CDR3 nucleotides: TGTGCCAGCAGCCCAAGACTAGCGGGGCTGAATAAAGAGACCCAGTACTTC.

V and J are TRBV5-6 and TRBJ1-1, with TRBD1 identical over 7 bases. This CDR3 contains 14 residues. Trimming cost V 5 bases and J 1 base; bases outside gene matches: 5. Germline assignment: CDR1 SGHDT and CDR2 YYEEEE. In DNA form, the CDR3 reads TGTGCCAGCAGTCGGGACAGACAGAACACTGAAGCTTTCTTT. It is translated as CASSRDRQNTEAFF.

This chain joins TRBV11-1 and TRBJ1-1, with D unresolved. V shed 0 bases and J shed 0 bases, with 5 bases lying between them. Per the germline V gene, CDR1 is SGHAT and CDR2 is FQDESV (reference sequence). The CDR3 totals 14 residues. The CDR3 DNA is TGTGCCAGCAGCTTAGCAGATATGAACACTGAAGCTTTCTTT. This encodes CASSLADMNTEAFF. Looking up the rest from reference TRBV11-1 and TRBJ1-1 gives the full variable domain: EAEVAQSPRYKITEKSQAVAFWCDPISGHATLYWYRQILGQGPELLVQFQDESVVDDSQLPKDRFSAERLKGVDSTLKIQPAELGDSAMYLCASSLADMNTEAFFGQGTRLTVV.

Only a few counts were recorded for this clone. This chain uses TRBV6-5 with TRBJ1-6; maybe TRBD1 (6 bases). Germline V lookup: CDR1 MNHEY, CDR2 SVGAGI. The CDR3 extends over 16 amino acids. The germline V and J ends were trimmed by 0 bases and 7 bases, with 13 bases remaining between them. The CDR3: CASSYSTWQGNSPLHF. CDR3 nucleotides: TGTGCCAGCAGTTACTCCACTTGGCAGGGGAATTCACCCCTCCACTTT.

V gene TRBV29-1 combines with J gene TRBJ2-3, with D perhaps matching TRBD1 (5 bases). CDR1 is SQVTM, CDR2 ANQGSEA, per germline. V was trimmed by 3 bases and J by 1 base, leaving 8 bases between them. The CDR3 runs to 13 residues. The CDR3 DNA reads TGCAGCGTTGACCAGGGCGGCACAGATACGCAGTATTTT. Translated, it gives CSVDQGGTDTQYF.

The chain has TRBV6-4 and TRBJ2-1; 8 positions match TRBD1. The CDR3 has 15 amino acids. The V gene end was trimmed by 0 bases and the J gene end by 9 bases; junction bases not matched to a gene: 7. Germline loops: CDR1 MRHNA, CDR2 SNTAGT. For the CDR3, the DNA is TGTGCCAGCAGTGACTCGTACAGGGGGAAGGGTGAGCAGTTCTTC. Amino acid sequence: CASSDSYRGKGEQFF.

The chain has TRBV6-1 and TRBJ2-5; a possible D gene is TRBD1 (5 bases). This CDR3 has 16 residues. V gave up 0 bases and J gave up 3 bases, with 14 bases separating them. CDR1 MNHNS and CDR2 SASEGT come from the germline V gene. CDR3: CASSEALRVGEETQYF. The CDR3 nucleotides read TGTGCCAGCAGTGAAGCGCTAAGAGTAGGGGAAGAGACCCAGTACTTC.